This record covers a single T cell receptor (beta chain). The data were taken from a study of Graves' ophthalmopathy and Graves' hyperthyroidism. Transcripts of RNA were the source for amplifying TCR beta CDR3 regions. HTBI primers were used in a first-round RT-PCR, which preceded a second-round multiplex PCR. MiXCR was run by TCRdb on the multiplex PCR reads, yielding one entry per CDR3 protein. The sample lists approximately 500,000 distinct CDR3 sequences; roughly 14% were seen once. V lost 6 bases and J lost 13, with 10 bases in between. CDR1 is MDHEN and CDR2 is SYDVKM in the germline V gene. This CDR3 contains 11 residues.

This receptor was identified in a woman in her twenties or thirties with Graves' ophthalmopathy. The sample taken for sequencing was blood. The gene calls are TRBV28 and TRBJ1-6, with D unclear. CDR3 nucleotides: TGTGCCAGCAGGCAGGAAAGGCCCCTCCACTTT. This encodes CASRQERPLHF. Complete variable domain (other parts from reference TRBV28 and TRBJ1-6): DVKVTQSSRYLVKRTGEKVFLECVQDMDHENMFWYRQDPGLGLRLIYFSYDVKMKEKGDIPEGYSVSREKKERFSLILESASTNQTSMYLCASRQERPLHFGNGTRLTVT.